This entry describes one T cell receptor (beta chain). This entry is derived from a study of T-cell reconstitution after alpha-beta-depleted transplantation in children. There are 15 residues in the CDR3. Germline values: CDR1 SEHNR, CDR2 FQNEAQ (reference sequence). Deletions cut 7 bases from V and 2 bases from J, with 16 bases between. Unique molecular identifiers were incorporated into the prepared TCRbeta library. TCRdb redid the calling of the PCR reads with MiXCR, one entry per CDR3 protein. The sample holds roughly 180,000 distinct CDR3 sequences, about 15% seen once. V usage is TRBV7-9 and J usage is TRBJ2-3; tentative D call: TRBD1 (5 bases). This clonotype was sampled from a human donor who donated a stem cell graft to a child with acute lymphoblastic leukemia. Sample: PBMCs from the stem cell graft donor, taken from the stem cell graft. The CDR3 nucleotides read TGTGCCAGCATTTCGGGCAGGGTCTCCACAGATACGCAGTATTTT. As protein: CASISGRVSTDTQYF.